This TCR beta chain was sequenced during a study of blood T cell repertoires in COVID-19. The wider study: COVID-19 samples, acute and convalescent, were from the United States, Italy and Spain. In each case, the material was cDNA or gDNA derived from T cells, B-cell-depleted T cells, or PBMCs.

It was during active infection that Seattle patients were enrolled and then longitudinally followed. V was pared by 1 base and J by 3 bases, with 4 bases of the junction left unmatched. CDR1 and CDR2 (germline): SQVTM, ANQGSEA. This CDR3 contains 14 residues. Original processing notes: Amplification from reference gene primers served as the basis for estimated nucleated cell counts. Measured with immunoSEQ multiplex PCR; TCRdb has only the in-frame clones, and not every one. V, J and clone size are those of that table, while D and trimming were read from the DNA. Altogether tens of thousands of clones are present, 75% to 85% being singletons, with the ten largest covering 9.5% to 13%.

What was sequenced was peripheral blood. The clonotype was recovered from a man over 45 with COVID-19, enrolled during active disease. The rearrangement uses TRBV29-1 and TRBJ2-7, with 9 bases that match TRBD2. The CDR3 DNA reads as TGCAGCGTTGAAGTTGCGGGAGGGAGCTACGAGCAGTACTTC. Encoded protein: CSVEVAGGSYEQYF.